This T cell receptor (beta chain) comes out of a study of blood T cell repertoires in COVID-19. About the research overall: Researchers got acute and convalescent COVID-19 samples from the United States, Italy and Spain. T cells, B-cell-depleted T cells, or PBMCs supplied cDNA or gDNA.

Authors' data handling: Scientists estimated how many nucleated cells there were by amplifying reference gene primers. The method was immunoSEQ multiplex PCR; TCRdb's version includes in-frame clones alone and lacks a portion of them. The D gene and trimming were derived from the DNA, and the V and J assignments and clone size from that table. The sample includes 190,000 or so clones, about 85% of them seen just once. CDR1 SNHLY and CDR2 FYNNEI come from the germline V gene. V was trimmed by 9 bases and J by 4 bases, leaving 18 bases between them. CDR3 size: 14 residues. The chain recombines TRBV2 with TRBJ1-1; maybe TRBD1 (5 bases). The sequenced sample was peripheral blood. This receptor was obtained from a woman of 80 years or more with acute or convalescent COVID-19. DNA for the CDR3: TGTGCCAGGACTCTATGGGGCACGGTCACTGAAGCTTTCTTT. Its translation: CARTLWGTVTEAFF.